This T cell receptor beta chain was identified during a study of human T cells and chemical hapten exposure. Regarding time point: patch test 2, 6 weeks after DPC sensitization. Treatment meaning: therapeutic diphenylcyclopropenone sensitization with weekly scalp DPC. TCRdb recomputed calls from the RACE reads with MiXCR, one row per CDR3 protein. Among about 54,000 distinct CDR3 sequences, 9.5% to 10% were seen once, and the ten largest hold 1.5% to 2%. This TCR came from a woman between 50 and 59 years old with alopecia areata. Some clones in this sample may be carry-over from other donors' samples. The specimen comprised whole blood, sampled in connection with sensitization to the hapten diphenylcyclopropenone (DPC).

The CDR3 DNA follows: TGTGCCACAGGGACTAGCGGACCAACAGATACGCAGTATTTT. It is translated as CATGTSGPTDTQYF. The rearrangement uses TRBV28 and TRBJ2-3; 11 nucleotides match TRBD2. CDR1 and CDR2 from the germline V gene are MDHEN and SYDVKM. The CDR3 has 14 amino acids. Germline trimming cut 10 bases from V and 3 bases from J; bases unmatched to any gene: 6.